This TCR beta chain appears in the sequencing data of a study of chemoradiotherapy in HPV16-positive cancers. Study-wide context: Candidate HPV-specific T-cell clones and common TCR motifs came from functional assays in a couple of HPV16-positive patients.

Trimming cost V 0 bases and J 5 bases; bases outside gene matches: 5. Germline V lookup: CDR1 SGHDT, CDR2 YYEEEE. CDR3 length: 15 residues. This clone occurred once. Antigen specificity is unknown. Repeated repertoire sampling spanned the course of chemoradiotherapy. Study results and limitations: Candidate HPV-specific clones and E7-related TCR motifs grew in tumor during treatment. HPV-specific T cells were functionally defined from only a couple of HPV16-positive patients.

Generated by immunoSEQ multiplex PCR, the TCRdb table keeps only in-frame clones and is missing some. The data show about 24,000 clones, approximately 94% seen once. The sequence was collected from a human donor with HPV-associated anogenital cancer. The chain uses TRBV5-6 and TRBJ2-3, with 8 bases fitting TRBD2. This specimen was collected from a patient who underwent chemoradiotherapy. CDR3 coding DNA: TGTGCCAGCAGCTTGGGGCTAGCGGGTCAAGATACGCAGTATTTT. Translating gives CASSLGLAGQDTQYF.